Below are 32 T cell receptor beta chains sequenced from a single sample in a study of T cells expressing NK-cell markers (dated by TCRdb to about 2020). Library method: 5' RACE. TCRdb records Illumina HiSeq 2000 as the sequencer. Through TCRdb reprocessing, the reads give one entry per CDR3 protein sequence; DNA is omitted. The data table for this sample lists approximately 550,000 distinct CDR3 sequences. The top ten constitute about 3.6% of the sample. The sample was blood T cells: a sorted CD56 or NKG2C T cell subset, CD4+ or CD8+ T cells, or bulk PBMC T cells (not recorded which). The receptors stem from a man aged 18 to 30 in good health. Donor details come from another sample of the same person, matched by shared clones.

The chain uses TRBV28 and TRBJ1-1; the D gene TCRdb calls, TRBD1, cannot be checked with no DNA. The CDR3 is 17 residues long. Germline CDR1 and CDR2: MDHEN and SYDVKM. CDR3 sequence reads: CASSLPGGGGRYTEAFF.

The rearrangement links TRBV5-1 to TRBJ2-1; TCRdb reports TRBD1, a call that lacks DNA to check it against. This CDR3 is built from 15 residues. From germline, CDR1 is SGHRS and CDR2 YFSETQ. The CDR3 sequence is CASMRRTGSYNEQFF. The whole variable domain, remainder taken from reference TRBV5-1 and TRBJ2-1, is KAGVTQTPRYLIKTRGQQVTLSCSPISGHRSVSWYQQTPGQGLQFLFEYFSETQRNKGNFPGRFSGRQFSNSRSEMNVSTLELGDSALYLCASMRRTGSYNEQFFGPGTRLTVL.

The J gene is TRBJ2-1, the V gene TRBV19. This CDR3 has 13 residues. Germline values: CDR1 LNHDA, CDR2 SQIVND (reference sequence). The CDR3 protein is CASSRTKGNEQFF.

The rearrangement joins TRBV29-1 to TRBJ2-1; TCRdb designates TRBD1, a call that cannot be tested without DNA. Germline values: CDR1 SQVTM, CDR2 ANQGSEA. CDR3 length: 16 amino acids. The CDR3 region is CSVDFPDRGPGHEQFF.

This chain joins TRBV29-1 and TRBJ2-1; no DNA is available, so the TRBD1 call from TCRdb remains unchecked. The CDR3 consists of 13 residues. The germline CDR1 and CDR2 sequences are SQVTM and ANQGSEA. CDR3 sequence reads: CSESGQGRNEQFF.

The CDR3 sequence: CSVDQGFGSGELFF. The chain links TRBV29-1 to TRBJ2-2; TCRdb gives TRBD1 as the D gene, but with no DNA this cannot be confirmed. There are 14 residues in the CDR3. Germline CDR1 and CDR2: SQVTM and ANQGSEA.

The V and J genes are TRBV12-3 or TRBV12-4 and TRBJ2-1; TCRdb gives TRBD2 as the D gene, but with no DNA this cannot be confirmed. This CDR3 region has 13 residues. CDR3 region: CASSFPSGRYLFF.

The CDR3: CASSPSGGHQPQHF. The chain uses TRBV18 and TRBJ1-5. The germline gives CDR1 KGHSH, CDR2 LQKENI. The CDR3 length is 14 residues.

The V and J genes are TRBV24-1 and TRBJ2-2; TCRdb selects TRBD1, and the lack of DNA leaves this call unchecked. This CDR3 has 19 amino acids. Germline V gene sequence: CDR1 KGHDR, CDR2 SFDVKD. The CDR3 protein is CATSDPASQIPGRTGELFF.

This chain joins TRBV12-3 or TRBV12-4 and TRBJ1-2; without DNA, the TCRdb call of TRBD1 cannot be checked. There are 14 residues in the CDR3. CDR3 protein: CASSSPGVNYGYTF.

The chain joins TRBV7-7 to TRBJ2-1; lacking DNA, the TRBD2 call made by TCRdb goes unchecked. The germline gives CDR1 SSHAT, CDR2 FNYEAQ (reference sequence). This CDR3 region has 15 residues. The chain's CDR3 is CASSDPQDGYNEQFF. Complete variable domain (other parts from reference TRBV7-7 and TRBJ2-1): GAGVSQSPRYKVTKRGQDVTLRCDPISSHATLYWYQQALGQGPEFLTYFNYEAQPDKSGLPSDRFSAERPEGSISTLTIQRTEQRDSAMYRCASSDPQDGYNEQFFGPGTRLTVL.

The chain has TRBV7-6 and TRBJ1-1; the D gene TCRdb calls, TRBD1, cannot be checked with no DNA. The V gene's germline CDR1 is SGHVS and CDR2 FNYEAQ. CDR3 length: 14 residues. The chain's CDR3 is CASSPRGLVTEAFF.

The V and J genes are TRBV5-1 and TRBJ2-1; TCRdb's D call, TRBD2, is unchecked because there is no DNA. CDR1 is SGHRS and CDR2 is YFSETQ in the germline V gene. The CDR3 contains 14 residues. CDR3: CASRPSGSENEQFF.

The gene calls are TRBV27 and TRBJ2-2; there is no DNA to check the TCRdb D call of TRBD2. The CDR3 length is 16 residues. The V gene's germline CDR1 is MNHEY and CDR2 SMNVEV (reference sequence). The CDR3 sequence is CASNGLAERNTGELFF.

The V call is TRBV12-3 or TRBV12-4, the J call TRBJ2-3. The CDR3 length is 17 residues. The CDR3 loop reads CASSFAQTQLITDTQYF.

The chain has TRBV3-1 and TRBJ2-5; TCRdb gives TRBD1 as the D gene, but with no DNA this cannot be confirmed. The V gene's germline CDR1 is LGHDT and CDR2 YNNKEL (reference sequence). The CDR3 has 14 residues. The CDR3: CASSPITLRETQYF.

This rearrangement joins TRBV2 to TRBJ2-1; there is no DNA to check the TCRdb D call of TRBD2. Germline V gene data show CDR1 as SNHLY and CDR2 as FYNNEI. CDR3 size: 12 residues. The CDR3 protein is CASSDRAREQFF.

The rearrangement uses TRBV5-1 and TRBJ2-1; TCRdb designates TRBD2, a call that cannot be tested without DNA. Per the germline V gene, CDR1 is SGHRS and CDR2 is YFSETQ. The CDR3 is 16 amino acids. The CDR3 sequence is CASSLASAGGVNEQFF. Drawing the rest from reference TRBV5-1 and TRBJ2-1, the complete variable domain is KAGVTQTPRYLIKTRGQQVTLSCSPISGHRSVSWYQQTPGQGLQFLFEYFSETQRNKGNFPGRFSGRQFSNSRSEMNVSTLELGDSALYLCASSLASAGGVNEQFFGPGTRLTVL.

The V call is TRBV5-1, the J call TRBJ2-7; TCRdb lists TRBD1, though no DNA is available to test this call. Germline V gene lookup returns CDR1 SGHRS and CDR2 YFSETQ. The CDR3 is 15 residues long. Here the CDR3 reads CASSPGQGIHYEQYF. Looking up the rest from reference TRBV5-1 and TRBJ2-7 gives the full variable domain: KAGVTQTPRYLIKTRGQQVTLSCSPISGHRSVSWYQQTPGQGLQFLFEYFSETQRNKGNFPGRFSGRQFSNSRSEMNVSTLELGDSALYLCASSPGQGIHYEQYFGPGTRLTVT.

V is TRBV11-1 and J is TRBJ2-5; lacking DNA, the TRBD1 call made by TCRdb goes unchecked. CDR1 and CDR2 (germline): SGHAT, FQDESV (reference sequence). The CDR3 runs 16 residues. Here the CDR3 reads CASSLGARGQQETQYF.

The chain links TRBV12-3 or TRBV12-4 to TRBJ1-2; the D call of TRBD1 rests on TCRdb alone, since no DNA is present to check it. This CDR3 has 13 residues. CDR3 sequence: CASRGGTSEGYTF.

The chain is built from TRBV5-1 and TRBJ2-5; TCRdb selects TRBD2, and the lack of DNA leaves this call unchecked. The CDR3 contains 15 residues. Per germline, CDR1 SGHRS and CDR2 YFSETQ. The CDR3 reads CASSETTRAQETQYF.

The V call is TRBV4-1, the J call TRBJ2-1. Germline V CDR1 and CDR2: MGHRA, YSYEKL. The CDR3 length is 16 residues. The CDR3 region is CASSQLSRGLYNEQFF.

The rearrangement uses TRBV20-1 and TRBJ2-3; TCRdb returns TRBD2, unconfirmable since there is no DNA. The CDR3 extends over 14 amino acids. Per germline, CDR1 DFQATT and CDR2 SNEGSKA (reference sequence). The CDR3 is CSALTSGRRNTQYF.

The chain joins TRBV4-2 to TRBJ1-3. Germline lookup yields CDR1 LGHNA and CDR2 YNFKEQ. The CDR3 is 14 amino acids. The CDR3 region is CASSPGLDGNTIYF.

This chain uses TRBV7-9 with TRBJ2-1; TCRdb indicates TRBD1, and absent DNA this call remains unverified. CDR1 is SEHNR and CDR2 is FQNEAQ in the germline V gene (reference sequence). The CDR3 loop spans 15 amino acids. The chain's CDR3 is CASSHDRGLYNEQFF. Filled out from reference TRBV7-9 and TRBJ2-1, the complete variable domain reads DTGVSQNPRHKITKRGQNVTFRCDPISEHNRLYWYRQTLGQGPEFLTYFQNEAQLEKSRLLSDRFSAERPKGSFSTLEIQRTEQGDSAMYLCASSHDRGLYNEQFFGPGTRLTVL.

V usage is TRBV25-1 and J usage is TRBJ2-3; the TCRdb call, TRBD1, lacks DNA for checking. Germline V gives CDR1 MGHDK, CDR2 SYGVNS. This CDR3 contains 14 residues. The chain's CDR3 is CASTHTGGTDTQYF.

The chain has TRBV5-1 and TRBJ2-2; as DNA is missing, the TRBD1 call by TCRdb cannot be tested. The CDR3 runs 16 residues. The germline V gene has CDR1 SGHRS and CDR2 YFSETQ. CDR3 sequence reads: CASSRLTGVDTGELFF.

The chain combines TRBV20-1 with TRBJ2-1; without DNA, the TCRdb call of TRBD2 cannot be checked. Germline assignment: CDR1 DFQATT and CDR2 SNEGSKA (reference sequence). CDR3 length equals 14 residues. The CDR3 here is CSANPSGSYNEQFF.

The chain uses TRBV30 and TRBJ2-7; TCRdb reports TRBD1, a call that lacks DNA to check it against. This CDR3 is 11 amino acids long. CDR1 is GTSNPN and CDR2 is SVGIG in the germline V gene (reference sequence). The CDR3 protein is CAWSAGTGQYF.

This chain uses TRBV12-3 or TRBV12-4 with TRBJ1-5; as DNA is missing, the TRBD1 call by TCRdb cannot be tested. This CDR3 is built from 16 residues. CDR3 loop: CASSFTSGQRNQPQHF.

V gene TRBV20-1 combines with J gene TRBJ2-1; TCRdb designates TRBD2, a call that cannot be tested without DNA. The CDR3 has 16 amino acids. The germline V gene encodes CDR1 DFQATT and CDR2 SNEGSKA (reference sequence). The CDR3 sequence: CSASLTSGRSYNEQFF.